What follows are 2 T cell receptor beta chains derived from one specimen sequenced in a study of CD8+CD57+ T cells in acquired aplastic anemia. The sequenced patients had an expansion of CD8+CD57+ cells seen by flow cytometry. Genomic DNA constituted the template upon which TCR beta VDJ and CDR3 profiling was performed. One entry per CDR3 protein, called by TCRdb with MiXCR from the reads. This table holds about 150,000 distinct CDR3 sequences, about 48% found once. Sample: sorted CD4+, CD8+, or CD8+CD57+ T cells (not recorded which) from PBMCs. These receptors all stem from a human donor with aplastic anemia.

The rearrangement links TRBV10-3 to TRBJ1-6, with D unresolved. V dropped 2 bases and J dropped 9 bases, with 8 bases sitting between them. CDR3 length equals 13 residues. Germline V gene lookup returns CDR1 ENHRY and CDR2 SYGVKD. CDR3 sequence reads: CAISERPISPLHF. CDR3 bases: TGTGCCATCAGTGAGCGGCCCATTTCACCCCTCCACTTT.

The V gene is TRBV25-1, the J gene TRBJ1-2; D remains unclear. The germline V gene has CDR1 MGHDK and CDR2 SYGVNS. The V end lost 2 bases, the J end lost 5 bases, and 3 bases lay between the germline ends. CDR3 length equals 11 residues. CDR3 bases: TGTGCCAGCAGTGAACTTTATGGCTACACCTTC. Residues: CASSELYGYTF.